A selection of T cell receptor beta chains follows, all from one sample in a study of shared clonotypes between healthy human individuals. Method: immunoSEQ multiplex PCR; TCRdb's copy keeps in-frame clones and lacks some. The repertoire holds roughly 650,000 clones, with 97% as singletons. The specimen was naive CD4+ T cells sorted from blood. The receptors come from a woman younger than 45 in good health. The conserved cysteine and the conserved F or W are not part of the CDR3 here. Each record gives: J gene, V gene, CDR3 protein.

TRBJ2-2	TRBV6-4	ASSDLNTGELF
TRBJ2-1	TRBV10-3	AISDPVSGQVGNEQF
TRBJ1-5	TRBV5-8	ASSRNRQAYSNQPQH
TRBJ2-3	TRBV7-9	ASSLRRQSSTSTDTQY
TRBJ2-7	TRBV28	ASSLPLRQGRYEQY
TRBJ1-4	TRBV19	ASSPGQGIREKLF
TRBJ2-7	TRBV6-1	ASSSGQGRSEQY
TRBJ1-2	TRBV9	ASSVVQSGYT
TRBJ2-6	TRBV5-1	ASSDSTGAGANVLT
TRBJ1-5	TRBV7-3	ASSLGTGGHQPQH
TRBJ2-2	TRBV5-1	ASSIVAGVNTGELF
TRBJ2-3	TRBV19	ASSISLVQGTTDTQY
TRBJ2-1	TRBV6-6	ASKSGTRLNEQF
NA	TRBV29-1	SVGRRLAGNFYEQY
TRBJ2-5	TRBV6-6	ASTRLTSGRETQY
TRBJ1-5	TRBV5-1	ASSPGDRGLNQPQH
TRBJ2-3	TRBV7-8	ASSPVSDTQY
TRBJ2-7	TRBV6-1	ASSGTGGPQHEQY